The 32 T cell receptor beta chains below all came from one sample that was sequenced in a study of blood T cell repertoires in COVID-19. Produced via immunoSEQ multiplex PCR; TCRdb's table is partial and in-frame only. The sample lists 140,000 to 150,000 clones, 85% to 90% occurring once. The sample comprised peripheral blood. Source of these receptors: a young man with COVID-19, enrolled during active disease.

This clone has just a few counts. The chain carries TRBV2 and TRBJ2-1; TRBD2 matches at 15 bases. Trimming removed 6 bases from V and 6 bases from J; junction bases left unmatched: 6. The length of the CDR3 is 16 residues. The germline V gene encodes CDR1 SNHLY and CDR2 FYNNEI. CDR3 sequence (DNA): TGTGCCAGCAGGAGGACTAGCGGGAGGGCCGTCAATGAGCAGTTCTTC. Protein: CASRRTSGRAVNEQFF. Full variable domain (rest looked up from reference TRBV2 and TRBJ2-1): EPEVTQTPSHQVTQMGQEVILRCVPISNHLYFYWYRQILGQKVEFLVSFYNNEISEKSEIFDDQFSVERPDGSNFTLKIRSTKLEDSAMYFCASRRTSGRAVNEQFFGPGTRLTVL.

This chain links TRBV11-2 with TRBJ1-1, with 9 bases fitting TRBD1. Per the germline V gene, CDR1 is SGHAT and CDR2 is FQNNGV. V gave up 6 bases and J gave up 2 bases; unmatched junction bases: 7. CDR3 size: 15 residues. Here the CDR3 reads CASSYTGGANTEAFF. CDR3 bases: TGTGCCAGCAGTTATACAGGGGGCGCAAACACTGAAGCTTTCTTT. The whole variable domain, filled in from reference TRBV11-2 and TRBJ1-1, reads EAGVAQSPRYKIIEKRQSVAFWCNPISGHATLYWYQQILGQGPKLLIQFQNNGVVDDSQLPKDRFSAERLKGVDSTLKIQPAKLEDSAVYLCASSYTGGANTEAFFGQGTRLTVV.

This sequence joins TRBV27 and TRBJ1-5; a weak D match, TRBD1 (5 bases). Germline V lookup: CDR1 MNHEY, CDR2 SMNVEV (reference sequence). The CDR3 runs to 14 residues. The germline V and J ends were trimmed by 5 bases and 7 bases, with 15 bases remaining between them. CDR3 amino acids: CASSPSGVGQPQHF. The DNA of the CDR3 is TGTGCCAGCAGTCCATCGGGGGTTGGCCAGCCCCAGCATTTT.

The CDR3: CASSLIWAGEAFF. DNA of the CDR3: TGTGCCAGCAGTTTGATTTGGGCCGGAGAAGCTTTCTTT. The chain joins TRBV6-2 or TRBV6-3 to TRBJ1-1, with D hard to call. The CDR3 totals 13 residues. From germline, CDR1 is MNHEY and CDR2 SVGEGT. V was shortened by 4 bases and J by 8 bases, with 14 bases between the two germline ends.

The chain recombines TRBV14 with TRBJ2-3; D may be TRBD2 (5 bases). CDR3 length: 15 amino acids. Trimming took off 2 bases at V and 3 bases at J, with 12 bases between the two ends. The germline V gene has CDR1 SGHDN and CDR2 FVKESK. The CDR3 DNA sequence: TGTGCCAGCAGCCAATCCAGTTGGAGGACAGATACGCAGTATTTT. As protein: CASSQSSWRTDTQYF.

The chain carries TRBV28 and TRBJ2-7; 7 bases are shared with TRBD1. J gave up 2 bases and V 4 bases, and 5 bases lay outside the gene matches. CDR1 MDHEN and CDR2 SYDVKM come from the germline V gene. The CDR3 contains 14 residues. The CDR3 sequence is CASSSPDRAYEQYF. The DNA of the CDR3 is TGTGCCAGCAGTTCCCCAGACAGGGCCTACGAGCAGTACTTC.

V usage is TRBV28 and J usage is TRBJ1-1; D unclear. The germline V gene has CDR1 MDHEN and CDR2 SYDVKM. This CDR3 has 17 amino acids. Between the trimmed V and J ends, which lost 2 bases and 3 bases, there was a span of 19 bases. CDR3 coding DNA: TGTGCCAGCAGTTTAAACGGGATATTTCAAAACTACACTGAAGCTTTCTTT. This gives the protein CASSLNGIFQNYTEAFF.

The rearrangement uses TRBV30 and TRBJ2-7; D remains unclear. The germline CDR1 and CDR2 sequences are GTSNPN and SVGIG (reference sequence). V lost 0 bases, J lost 3 bases, and 9 bases lay in between. This CDR3 has 13 residues. CDR3 sequence: CAWSVLPGYEQYF. The CDR3 DNA reads as TGTGCCTGGAGTGTACTTCCGGGCTACGAGCAGTACTTC.

V is TRBV2 and J is TRBJ2-7; 8 bases fit TRBD1. The CDR3 runs 14 residues. Germline CDR1 is SNHLY and CDR2 is FYNNEI. J gave up 0 bases and V 6 bases, and 4 bases lay outside the gene matches. The CDR3 DNA reads as TGTGCCAGCAGGAGGACAGGGACCTCCTACGAGCAGTACTTC. It codes for CASRRTGTSYEQYF.

This chain links TRBV19 with TRBJ2-7; D is possibly TRBD2 (5 bases). The CDR3 loop spans 12 amino acids. With 5 bases removed from V and 5 bases from J, the gap between germline ends came to 10 bases. Germline V gives CDR1 LNHDA, CDR2 SQIVND (reference sequence). DNA for the CDR3: TGTGCCAGTAGTTCCGGGGAGAACGAGCAGTACTTC. This sequence encodes CASSSGENEQYF.

This sequence joins TRBV6-2 or TRBV6-3 and TRBJ2-7, with 12 bases that match TRBD1. Germline V gene data show CDR1 as MNHEY and CDR2 as SVGEGT. The V gene end was trimmed by 1 base and the J gene end by 8 bases; junction bases not matched to a gene: 6. The CDR3 totals 15 residues. The CDR3 sequence is CASSYWGTGGPQQYF. For the CDR3, the DNA is TGTGCCAGCAGTTACTGGGGGACAGGGGGCCCCCAGCAGTACTTC.

The rearrangement uses TRBV5-1 and TRBJ2-1; tentative D call: TRBD2 (6 bases). The CDR3 has 16 amino acids. Germline values: CDR1 SGHRS, CDR2 YFSETQ. The V end lost 2 bases, the J end lost 9 bases, and 21 bases lay between the germline ends. The CDR3 nucleotides read TGCGCCAGCAGCTTAGATGGGCTAGCGTCGGCCCTTGAGCAGTTCTTC. It translates to CASSLDGLASALEQFF.

The chain is built from TRBV19 and TRBJ2-7, with TRBD1 as a possible D gene (6 bases). The CDR3 runs 13 residues. V lost 8 bases to trimming and J lost 2 bases, with 13 bases between them. Germline CDR1 LNHDA, CDR2 SQIVND (reference sequence). As DNA, the CDR3 is TGTGCCAGTGCGAAGGCAGGGGCCTACGAGCAGTACTTC. Translated, it gives CASAKAGAYEQYF. The variable domain in full, completed from reference TRBV19 and TRBJ2-7, reads DGGITQSPKYLFRKEGQNVTLSCEQNLNHDAMYWYRQDPGQGLRLIYYSQIVNDFQKGDIAEGYSVSREKKESFPLTVTSAQKNPTAFYLCASAKAGAYEQYFGPGTRLTVT.

The chain uses TRBV12-5 and TRBJ2-7; 7 bases align to TRBD1. The CDR3 has 18 amino acids. The J segment lost 3 bases and the V segment lost 2 bases, leaving 16 bases of the junction unmatched. In germline, CDR1 is LGHNT, CDR2 FRNRAP. In DNA form, the CDR3 reads TGTGCTAGTGGTTTGCCCCACCTCGAGGACAGGCGCTACTACGAGCAGTACTTC. It translates to CASGLPHLEDRRYYEQYF.

This chain uses TRBV11-2 with TRBJ2-7, with D hard to call. CDR3 length equals 13 residues. V gave up 4 bases and J gave up 4 bases, with 11 bases separating them. CDR1 is SGHAT, CDR2 FQNNGV, per germline. The chain's CDR3 is CASSSPSWYEQYF. CDR3 DNA: TGTGCCAGCAGCTCCCCTAGTTGGTACGAGCAGTACTTC.

The rearrangement links TRBV7-6 to TRBJ1-5; D is perhaps TRBD1 (5 bases). V dropped 1 base and J dropped 0 bases, with 10 bases sitting between them. Germline-derived CDR1 and CDR2 are SGHVS and FNYEAQ. This CDR3 has 16 amino acids. The CDR3 protein is CASSLGAGRSNQPQHF. The CDR3 DNA reads TGTGCCAGCAGCTTAGGGGCAGGGCGTAGCAATCAGCCCCAGCATTTT.

V and J are TRBV28 and TRBJ2-3, with 9 bases that match TRBD1. V shed 2 bases and J 15 bases; nucleotides not matched to a gene: 6. The length of the CDR3 is 12 residues. Looked up from germline, CDR1 is MDHEN and CDR2 is SYDVKM. This CDR3 reads CASSLGTGPSYF. The CDR3 bases are TGTGCCAGCAGTTTAGGGACAGGGCCCTCTTATTTT.

V is TRBV18 and J is TRBJ2-1; TRBD1 matches 11 bases. The V gene end was trimmed by 2 bases and the J gene end by 8 bases; junction bases not matched to a gene: 8. CDR3 size: 16 residues. Germline CDR1 and CDR2: KGHSH and LQKENI. CDR3 protein: CASSPSRGQGDYEQFF. In DNA, the CDR3 is TGTGCCAGCTCACCATCGAGGGGACAGGGGGACTATGAGCAGTTCTTC.

The chain recombines TRBV5-4 with TRBJ2-7; TRBD1 aligns across 7 bases. The V gene end was trimmed by 5 bases and the J gene end by 2 bases; junction bases not matched to a gene: 10. CDR1 is SGHNT, CDR2 YYREEE, per germline (reference sequence). The CDR3 has 15 residues. CDR3: CASRPEVGTAYEQYF. The CDR3 DNA reads TGTGCCAGCAGGCCCGAAGTTGGGACAGCCTACGAGCAGTACTTC.

V is TRBV5-1 and J is TRBJ2-3; D is perhaps TRBD2 (6 bases). This CDR3 has 17 amino acids. Germline CDR1 reads SGHRS; CDR2 reads YFSETQ. The ends were cut back, 0 bases at V and 3 bases at J, with 17 bases in the middle. This CDR3 is CASSLEGGATKTDTQYF. The CDR3 nucleotides are TGCGCCAGCAGCTTGGAAGGCGGGGCCACTAAAACAGATACGCAGTATTTT.

The CDR3 sequence: CASSKAAGGSYNEQFF. CDR3 bases: TGTGCCAGCAGTAAAGCGGCGGGAGGGTCGTACAATGAGCAGTTCTTC. The chain recombines TRBV6-4 with TRBJ2-1, with 9 positions matching TRBD2. CDR1 and CDR2 from the germline V gene are MRHNA and SNTAGT. The junction had 9 bases not matched to a gene; V was cut back by 5 bases and J by 4 bases. The CDR3 length is 16 residues.

Of note for this clone: One end of the junction does not line up with germline, which may come from a read error. This sequence joins TRBV7-8 and TRBJ2-7; possible D gene TRBD1, 5 bases. CDR3 length: 12 amino acids. The germline gives CDR1 SGHVS, CDR2 FQNEAQ. DNA for the CDR3: TGTGCCAGCAACCCCCTCCCGACAGCATTAGGCTTC. Its translation is CASNPLPTALGF.

This clone appeared a single time. The genes are TRBV15 and TRBJ2-1; 8 bases are a match to TRBD2. Germline CDR1 is LNHNV and CDR2 is YYDKDF (reference sequence). The V gene end was trimmed by 1 base and the J gene end by 4 bases; junction bases not matched to a gene: 6. This CDR3 region has 16 residues. The chain's CDR3 is CATSRGEGTRYNEQFF. In nucleotides, the CDR3 is TGTGCCACCAGCAGAGGCGAAGGGACTAGATACAATGAGCAGTTCTTC.

The rearrangement joins TRBV15 to TRBJ1-2; 8 bases fit TRBD1. The CDR3 length is 14 residues. J gave up 8 bases and V 0 bases, and 5 bases lay outside the gene matches. The germline CDR1 and CDR2 sequences are LNHNV and YYDKDF (reference sequence). The CDR3 is CATSRDYAGGGYTF. CDR3 nucleotide sequence: TGTGCCACCAGCAGAGATTATGCAGGGGGCGGCTACACCTTC.

The rearrangement joins TRBV24-1 to TRBJ2-5, with 7 bases that match TRBD2. Germline trimming cut 2 bases from V and 5 bases from J; bases unmatched to any gene: 10. Germline values: CDR1 KGHDR, CDR2 SFDVKD. The CDR3 contains 16 residues. Here the CDR3 reads CATSDSLGLLAETQYF. CDR3 nucleotide sequence: TGTGCCACCAGTGATTCTCTGGGACTACTGGCGGAGACCCAGTACTTC.

This rearrangement joins TRBV13 to TRBJ2-7, with 9 bases matching TRBD1. From germline, CDR1 is PRHDT and CDR2 FYEKMQ (reference sequence). This CDR3 is built from 15 residues. The junction had 5 bases not matched to a gene; V was cut back by 4 bases and J by 1 base. CDR3: CASSSGQGKSYEQYF. The CDR3 DNA reads TGTGCCAGCAGCTCGGGACAGGGAAAGTCCTACGAGCAGTACTTC.

The chain recombines TRBV7-2 with TRBJ2-7, with 8 bases that match TRBD1. V dropped 5 bases and J dropped 3; count of bases not matched to a gene: 3. CDR1 and CDR2 from the germline V gene are SGHTA and FQGNSA. This CDR3 contains 13 residues. CDR3 protein: CASSGGQVYEQYF. CDR3 DNA: TGTGCCAGCAGCGGGGGACAGGTCTACGAGCAGTACTTC.

The chain uses TRBV28 and TRBJ1-2; D ambiguous. From germline, CDR1 is MDHEN and CDR2 SYDVKM. There are 11 residues in the CDR3. V was clipped by 6 bases and J by 9 bases, with 11 bases between them. CDR3 coding DNA: TGTGCCAGCAGATCTAACCTCAGCTACACCTTC. It specifies CASRSNLSYTF.

The genes are TRBV5-1 and TRBJ2-1; 7 bases map to TRBD1. The CDR3 consists of 14 residues. V was clipped by 5 bases and J by 2 bases; unmatched bases: 4. Germline values: CDR1 SGHRS, CDR2 YFSETQ. The CDR3 here is CASRPGQTYNEQFF. The CDR3 coding sequence is TGCGCCAGCAGGCCGGGACAGACCTACAATGAGCAGTTCTTC.

The gene calls are TRBV3-1 (or the pseudogene TRBV3-2) and TRBJ2-7; 8 nucleotides agree with TRBD1. After removal of 8 bases from V and 1 base from J, the junction contained 4 bases not matched to a gene. The CDR3 covers 13 residues. CDR1 and CDR2 from the germline V gene are LGHDT and YNNKEL (reference sequence). CDR3 in amino acids: CASGQGASYEQYF. The CDR3 coding sequence is TGTGCCAGCGGACAGGGAGCATCCTACGAGCAGTACTTC.

V is TRBV23-1 and J is TRBJ1-1, with TRBD1 identical over 7 bases. TRBV23-1 is an ORF, and what it does is uncertain. The V segment lost 5 bases and the J segment 3 bases; nucleotides outside the gene matches: 12. There are 16 residues in the CDR3. CDR3 in amino acids: CASSTPRGGGYTEAFF. CDR3 nucleotides: TGCGCCAGCAGTACGCCTCGAGGGGGCGGTTACACTGAAGCTTTCTTT.

The rearrangement links TRBV9 to TRBJ1-2; 8 nucleotides match TRBD1. The CDR3 is made up of 12 amino acids. The germline CDR1 and CDR2 sequences are SGDLS and YYNGEE. The V and J ends lost 5 bases and 8 bases, in that order; junction bases with no gene match: 5. CDR3 region: CASSNRGGGYTF. In nucleotides, the CDR3 is TGTGCCAGCAGTAACAGGGGGGGCGGCTACACCTTC.